The 22 T cell receptor beta chains below all came from one sample that was sequenced in a study of blood T cell repertoires in COVID-19. The repertoire was sequenced with immunoSEQ multiplex PCR; TCRdb's copy has only in-frame clones and lacks some. This table holds 400,000 or so clones, more than 80% found once. Sequencing was done on a sample of PBMCs or T cells enriched from blood (not recorded which). These receptor sequences come from a man aged 30-40 years who had recovered from COVID-19.

V usage is TRBV9 and J usage is TRBJ1-2; 7 nucleotides agree with TRBD1. Trimming at V came to 6 bases and at J to 7 bases, leaving 9 bases not matched to a gene. This CDR3 has 13 residues. Germline CDR1 SGDLS, CDR2 YYNGEE. CDR3 DNA: TGTGCCAGCACTCAACAGGGGTACGGTGGCTACACCTTC. This translates into CASTQQGYGGYTF.

The rearrangement uses TRBV30 and TRBJ2-7, with D perhaps matching TRBD2 (6 bases). Trimming shortened V by 5 bases and J by 2 bases, and 10 bases separated the two germline ends. The CDR3 consists of 12 residues. Per the germline V gene, CDR1 is GTSNPN and CDR2 is SVGIG (reference sequence). CDR3 bases: TGTGCCTGGCTGGAGGGAGCCTACGAGCAGTACTTC. This gives the protein CAWLEGAYEQYF.

The chain recombines TRBV18 with TRBJ2-2; no definite D call. V was clipped by 0 bases and J by 5 bases, with 10 bases between them. Germline V lookup: CDR1 KGHSH, CDR2 LQKENI. This CDR3 region has 15 residues. CDR3 sequence reads: CASSPPGYGTGELFF. The CDR3 coding sequence is TGTGCCAGCTCACCACCCGGGTACGGTACCGGGGAGCTGTTTTTT.

The V gene is TRBV28, the J gene TRBJ1-1; D not certain. Trimming cost V 10 bases and J 2 bases, with 8 bases left between them. The germline CDR1 and CDR2 sequences are MDHEN and SYDVKM. CDR3 length: 11 residues. Here the CDR3 DNA reads TGTGCCACCTTCTTTAACACTGAAGCTTTCTTT. Protein product: CATFFNTEAFF.

This chain joins TRBV12-3 or TRBV12-4 and TRBJ1-1; the D gene is possibly TRBD1 (6 bases). The CDR3 is 12 amino acids. Trimming left V 5 bases short and J 6 bases short, with 10 bases between. The CDR3 coding sequence is TGTGCCAGCAGTCAGCGGACAGCTGAAGCTTTCTTT. It is translated as CASSQRTAEAFF.

V is TRBV7-3 and J is TRBJ2-2; TRBD2 matches 8 bases. The CDR3 runs 15 residues. Germline lookup yields CDR1 SGHTA and CDR2 FQGTGA. Unmatched junction bases numbered 1, after V lost 3 bases and J lost 1 base. In DNA, the CDR3 is TGTGCCAGCAGCTTGGGACTAGGGAACACCGGGGAGCTGTTTTTT. It is translated as CASSLGLGNTGELFF.

This clone was observed once. This chain connects TRBV5-4 to TRBJ2-3, with D perhaps matching TRBD1 (6 bases). This CDR3 has 13 amino acids. CDR1 is SGHNT, CDR2 YYREEE, per germline (reference sequence). Trimming cost V 6 bases and J 5 bases, with 13 bases left between them. The CDR3 bases are TGTGCCAGCACCACCAGGGGACAAGATACGCAGTATTTT. Amino acid sequence: CASTTRGQDTQYF.

The rearrangement joins TRBV4-2 to TRBJ2-7; TRBD2 matches 9 bases. The ends lost 0 bases at V and 2 bases at J; junction bases unmatched: 2. The CDR3 is 15 amino acids. Germline values: CDR1 LGHNA, CDR2 YNFKEQ. The CDR3 reads CASSQDASGAYEQYF. The CDR3 nucleotides read TGTGCCAGCAGCCAAGATGCTAGCGGGGCCTACGAGCAGTACTTC.

The V gene is TRBV5-4, the J gene TRBJ2-7; D is possibly TRBD2 (6 bases). CDR1 is SGHNT, CDR2 YYREEE, per germline (reference sequence). V lost 0 bases to trimming and J lost 1 base, with 8 bases between them. The CDR3 runs 14 residues. CDR3 amino acids: CASSLDAGSYEQYF. The CDR3 region has the DNA TGTGCCAGCAGCTTGGACGCGGGATCCTACGAGCAGTACTTC.

The sample holds a few counts of this clone. The CDR3 DNA sequence: TGTGCCACCGCAGGAAGCTCCTACGAGCAGTACTTC. Translating it yields CATAGSSYEQYF. The rearrangement uses TRBV24-1 and TRBJ2-7; D gene ambiguous. Germline lookup yields CDR1 KGHDR and CDR2 SFDVKD. Trimming removed 9 bases from V and 0 bases from J, with 8 bases in between. This CDR3 spans 12 amino acids.

The chain joins TRBV28 to TRBJ1-2; D gene ambiguous. The germline V gene has CDR1 MDHEN and CDR2 SYDVKM. Trimming removed 5 bases at V and 0 bases at J, with 13 bases between. The CDR3 length is 15 residues. The CDR3 DNA reads as TGTGCCAGCAGTGCCGGTCTGGGCCCTAACTATGGCTACACCTTC. Protein product: CASSAGLGPNYGYTF.

The chain carries TRBV29-1 and TRBJ2-3; 7 bases line up with TRBD2. The CDR3 loop spans 12 amino acids. V gave up 1 base and J gave up 9 bases; unmatched junction bases: 4. Germline V gene data show CDR1 as SQVTM and CDR2 as ANQGSEA. The CDR3 DNA is TGCAGCGTTGAAGGCGGGAGCGCAACGCAGTATTTT. Translation gives CSVEGGSATQYF.

The chain couples TRBV28 to TRBJ1-1; no clear D gene. This CDR3 has 13 residues. Germline V lookup: CDR1 MDHEN, CDR2 SYDVKM. V lost 2 bases and J lost 2, with 6 bases in between. The CDR3 DNA reads TGTGCCAGCAGTTTAAGCCCTAACACTGAAGCTTTCTTT. It translates to CASSLSPNTEAFF.

V usage is TRBV6-2 or TRBV6-3 and J usage is TRBJ2-7, with 10 bases that match TRBD2. The CDR3 is made up of 16 amino acids. CDR1 MNHEY and CDR2 SVGEGT come from the germline V gene. Trimming at V came to 5 bases and at J to 2 bases, leaving 9 bases not matched to a gene. Here the CDR3 reads CASSTTSGNPPYEQYF. The CDR3 DNA is TGTGCCAGCAGTACCACTAGCGGGAACCCCCCCTACGAGCAGTACTTC.

This clone appeared once. This sequence joins TRBV5-1 and TRBJ1-5, with D maybe TRBD1 (5 bases). Germline CDR1 and CDR2: SGHRS and YFSETQ. Trimming pared 4 bases from V and 1 base from J, leaving 12 bases between. This CDR3 has 15 residues. The CDR3 bases are TGCGCCAGCAGCCTTACAGGAGAAAGCAATCAGCCCCAGCATTTT. Protein: CASSLTGESNQPQHF.

This clone appeared once. J is TRBJ2-2 and V is TRBV10-3, with D maybe TRBD2 (6 bases). CDR3 length: 13 amino acids. Trimming removed 10 bases at V and 3 bases at J, with 12 bases between. Germline CDR1 ENHRY, CDR2 SYGVKD. This CDR3 reads CASRDSDTGELFF. Here the CDR3 DNA reads TGTGCCAGCCGGGACTCAGACACCGGGGAGCTGTTTTTT.

This sequence joins TRBV27 and TRBJ2-5; 10 bases line up with TRBD2. Germline CDR1 MNHEY, CDR2 SMNVEV (reference sequence). The CDR3 sequence is 17 residues long. V lost 0 bases and J lost 5; bases outside the gene matches: 9. Here the CDR3 DNA reads TGTGCCAGCAGTTTATCAAAACTACTAGCGGGGCAGGAGACCCAGTACTTC. Protein: CASSLSKLLAGQETQYF.

This clone was observed once. V is TRBV19 and J is TRBJ2-3; no firm D call. Trimming took off 6 bases at V and 0 bases at J, with 4 bases between the two ends. The CDR3 loop spans 12 amino acids. Germline V gene sequence: CDR1 LNHDA, CDR2 SQIVND (reference sequence). The CDR3 bases are TGTGCCAGTAGCCAGAGCACAGATACGCAGTATTTT. Translation: CASSQSTDTQYF.

A few counts support this clone. This chain connects TRBV23-1 to TRBJ2-5; D is ambiguous. TRBV23-1 has ORF status, its function being uncertain. The CDR3 is 18 residues long. Trimming removed 0 bases from V and 6 bases from J, with 23 bases in between. The CDR3 region is CASSQSYVRIFCVKTQYF. The DNA for the CDR3 is TGCGCCAGCAGTCAATCTTATGTCAGAATCTTTTGTGTTAAGACCCAGTACTTC.

This clone was observed a few times. The V call is TRBV19, the J call TRBJ1-5, with 8 bases that match TRBD1. CDR3 length equals 16 residues. CDR1 and CDR2 from the germline V gene are LNHDA and SQIVND (reference sequence). The J segment lost 0 bases and the V segment lost 7 bases, leaving 8 bases of the junction unmatched. CDR3 in DNA: TGTGCCAGTATGCAGGGGGCGGCTGTTAGCAATCAGCCCCAGCATTTT. Protein sequence: CASMQGAAVSNQPQHF.

The chain couples TRBV19 to TRBJ1-2, with D maybe TRBD1 (6 bases). Trimming removed 5 bases at V and 3 bases at J, with 7 bases between. Germline V gene data show CDR1 as LNHDA and CDR2 as SQIVND (reference sequence). There are 12 residues in the CDR3. DNA of the CDR3: TGTGCCAGTAGTGCAGGGGACTATGGCTACACCTTC. Translating gives CASSAGDYGYTF.

The rearrangement uses TRBV18 and TRBJ1-6; possible D gene TRBD1, 6 bases. This CDR3 has 15 residues. V lost 3 bases to trimming and J lost 8 bases, with 14 bases between them. CDR1 KGHSH and CDR2 LQKENI come from the germline V gene. CDR3 protein: CASSPPNRDDSPLHF. The DNA for the CDR3 is TGTGCCAGCTCACCGCCCAACAGGGATGATTCACCCCTCCACTTT.